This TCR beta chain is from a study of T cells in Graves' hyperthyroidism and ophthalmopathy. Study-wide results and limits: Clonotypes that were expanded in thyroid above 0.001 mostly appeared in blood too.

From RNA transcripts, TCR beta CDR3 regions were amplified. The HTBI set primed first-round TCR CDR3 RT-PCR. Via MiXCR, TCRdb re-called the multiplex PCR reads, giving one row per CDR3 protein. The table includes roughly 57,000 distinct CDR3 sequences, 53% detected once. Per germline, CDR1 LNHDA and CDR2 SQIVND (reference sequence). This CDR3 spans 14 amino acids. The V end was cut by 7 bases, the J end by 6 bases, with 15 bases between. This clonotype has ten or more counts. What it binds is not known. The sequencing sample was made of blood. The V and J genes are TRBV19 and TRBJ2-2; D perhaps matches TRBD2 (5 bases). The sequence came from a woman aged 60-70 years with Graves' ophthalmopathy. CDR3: CASTLGMGAGELFF. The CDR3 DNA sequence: TGTGCCAGTACCCTAGGGATGGGAGCCGGGGAGCTGTTTTTT.